Following are 24 T cell receptor beta chains from one sample sequenced in a study of Ad26.COV2.S vaccination and SARS-CoV-2 variants. Treatment given: 15 to 20 received Ad26.COV2.S at low or high dose, single or two shots; roughly five received placebo; per-sample allocation not given. Day 63 after the first injection of vaccine or placebo was the sampling time. Clones were sequenced by immunoSEQ multiplex PCR, and TCRdb holds only the in-frame ones, with some missing. The sample comprises under 600,000 clones, about nine tenths of which are singletons, and 1.5% to 2% rests with the top ten. The sequences come from peripheral blood, collected in a trial of Ad26.COV2.S vaccine versus placebo. The receptors shown here come from a person between 18 and 60 years old who received the Ad26.COV2.S COVID-19 vaccine or a placebo.

Concerning this clone itself: Other DNA sequences in this specimen translate into the identical CDR3. The V call is TRBV5-4, the J call TRBJ2-3, with D uncertain. V lost 0 bases and J 1 base, leaving 6 bases between the germline ends. The CDR3 consists of 14 residues. Germline V gives CDR1 SGHNT, CDR2 YYREEE (reference sequence). DNA of the CDR3: TGTGCCAGCAGCTTGGTAGCCCGCACAGATACGCAGTATTTT. It yields the protein CASSLVARTDTQYF. Variable domain in full (rest from reference TRBV5-4 and TRBJ2-3): ETGVTQSPTHLIKTRGQQVTLRCSSQSGHNTVSWYQQALGQGPQFIFQYYREEENGRGNFPPRFSGLQFPNYSSELNVNALELDDSALYLCASSLVARTDTQYFGPGTRLTVL.

This clone was observed once. The rearrangement uses TRBV5-1 and TRBJ2-7, with TRBD2 matching 9 bases. Germline CDR1 is SGHRS and CDR2 is YFSETQ. V was clipped by 4 bases and J by 6 bases; unmatched bases: 11. The CDR3 extends over 15 amino acids. Here the CDR3 DNA reads TGCGCCAGCAGCGGATTAGTAGCGGGAGCTGGCGAGCAGTACTTC. Protein sequence: CASSGLVAGAGEQYF.

This clone appeared a few times. The rearrangement uses TRBV5-4 and TRBJ2-7, with a possible D match to TRBD1 (6 bases). The CDR3 is made up of 14 amino acids. V was trimmed by 5 bases and J by 3 bases, leaving 15 bases between them. CDR1 SGHNT and CDR2 YYREEE come from the germline V gene (reference sequence). The chain's CDR3 is CASRNSQGDYEQYF. In nucleotides, the CDR3 is TGTGCCAGCAGAAACTCACAGGGAGACTACGAGCAGTACTTC. Supplemented by reference TRBV5-4 and TRBJ2-7, the full variable domain reads ETGVTQSPTHLIKTRGQQVTLRCSSQSGHNTVSWYQQALGQGPQFIFQYYREEENGRGNFPPRFSGLQFPNYSSELNVNALELDDSALYLCASRNSQGDYEQYFGPGTRLTVT.

The rearrangement joins TRBV7-9 to TRBJ2-2, with D perhaps TRBD1 or TRBD2 (5 bases each). The V and J ends lost 3 bases and 6 bases respectively, with 20 bases between them. CDR3 length: 17 amino acids. Germline lookup yields CDR1 SEHNR and CDR2 FQNEAQ (reference sequence). This CDR3 reads CASSFRDVRSMAGELFF. The CDR3 bases are TGTGCCAGCAGCTTTCGGGACGTCCGCTCGATGGCCGGGGAGCTGTTTTTT.

The table lists this clone with a count of one. The chain employs TRBV14 and TRBJ2-7; 7 nucleotides agree with TRBD1. This CDR3 has 18 amino acids. V shed 4 bases and J 1 base; nucleotides not matched to a gene: 16. Germline loops: CDR1 SGHDN, CDR2 FVKESK. The CDR3 spells CASSPGQKFPPSSYEQYF. CDR3 nucleotides: TGTGCCAGCAGCCCGGGACAGAAGTTCCCACCATCGTCCTACGAGCAGTACTTC.

The chain joins TRBV6-5 to TRBJ1-1; D unclear. CDR1 MNHEY and CDR2 SVGAGI come from the germline V gene. The CDR3 has 14 residues. V was clipped by 2 bases and J by 0 bases, with 7 bases between them. CDR3 bases: TGTGCCAGCAGTTACGGCCCGTTGAACACTGAAGCTTTCTTT. This codes for CASSYGPLNTEAFF.

This chain joins TRBV28 and TRBJ2-5, with D uncertain. Trimming pared 3 bases from V and 5 bases from J, leaving 10 bases between. CDR1 is MDHEN and CDR2 is SYDVKM in the germline V gene. This CDR3 has 13 amino acids. Written as DNA, the CDR3 is TGTGCCAGCAGTTTCGGTACCCTGGAGACCCAGTACTTC. Translation: CASSFGTLETQYF.

V usage is TRBV7-9 and J usage is TRBJ1-2; 11 bases match TRBD1. V gave up 2 bases and J gave up 6 bases; unmatched junction bases: 8. CDR1 and CDR2 from the germline V gene are SEHNR and FQNEAQ (reference sequence). The CDR3 loop spans 16 amino acids. The CDR3: CASSLLRDRGKHGYTF. CDR3 DNA sequence: TGTGCCAGCAGCTTACTCCGGGACAGGGGGAAACATGGCTACACCTTC.

V and J are TRBV7-2 and TRBJ2-4; D tentatively reads TRBD1 or TRBD2 (5 bases each). The CDR3 loop spans 15 amino acids. V was trimmed by 5 bases and J by 3 bases, leaving 14 bases between them. The V gene's germline CDR1 is SGHTA and CDR2 FQGNSA. The CDR3 spells CASSILGASKNIQYF. The CDR3 DNA follows: TGTGCCAGCAGCATACTAGGGGCGAGCAAAAACATTCAGTACTTC. The complete variable domain, with remaining parts taken from reference TRBV7-2 and TRBJ2-4, reads GAGVSQSPSNKVTEKGKDVELRCDPISGHTALYWYRQSLGQGLEFLIYFQGNSAPDKSGLPSDRFSAERTGGSVSTLTIQRTQQEDSAVYLCASSILGASKNIQYFGAGTRLSVL.

A word on this clone: In the same sample, other DNA sequences code for this CDR3. The chain joins TRBV11-2 to TRBJ2-7, with D possibly matching TRBD2 (6 bases). V was clipped by 1 base and J by 6 bases, with 7 bases between them. Germline V CDR1 and CDR2: SGHAT, FQNNGV. This CDR3 region has 12 residues. CDR3 DNA sequence: TGTGCCAGCAGCTTAGGAGCGGGCGAGCAGTACTTC. Protein sequence: CASSLGAGEQYF.

V gene TRBV5-1 combines with J gene TRBJ2-1; 8 positions agree with TRBD2. J was trimmed by 3 bases and V by 3 bases; bases with no gene match: 5. Germline V gene sequence: CDR1 SGHRS, CDR2 YFSETQ. The CDR3 totals 15 residues. CDR3: CASSWTSRHYNEQFF. CDR3 DNA sequence: TGCGCCAGCAGCTGGACTAGCAGACACTACAATGAGCAGTTCTTC.

V gene TRBV24-1 combines with J gene TRBJ1-2; D gene ambiguous. The germline V gene has CDR1 KGHDR and CDR2 SFDVKD. The V gene lost 7 bases and the J gene lost 7 bases, with 9 bases spanning the gap. This CDR3 is 11 amino acids long. The CDR3 DNA reads as TGTGCCACCAGAGGAGTGGGTGGCTACACCTTC. This gives the protein CATRGVGGYTF.

Here the CDR3 DNA reads TGTGCCAGTAGCCTCCGGGGGAACACCGGGGAGCTGTTTTTT. This translates into CASSLRGNTGELFF. The rearrangement links TRBV19 to TRBJ2-2; a possible D gene is TRBD2 (5 bases). V was pared by 6 bases and J by 1 base, with 9 bases between. The CDR3 has 14 residues. CDR1 is LNHDA, CDR2 SQIVND, per germline (reference sequence).

A few counts support this clone. V usage is TRBV7-9 and J usage is TRBJ1-1; D gene uncertain. Germline CDR1 and CDR2: SEHNR and FQNEAQ (reference sequence). The CDR3 covers 14 residues. V lost 1 base, J lost 7 bases, and 13 bases lay in between. CDR3 in DNA: TGTGCCAGCAGCTTAGGAATTGATAGTTATGAAGCTTTCTTT. It translates to CASSLGIDSYEAFF. Looking up the rest from reference TRBV7-9 and TRBJ1-1 gives the full variable domain: DTGVSQNPRHKITKRGQNVTFRCDPISEHNRLYWYRQTLGQGPEFLTYFQNEAQLEKSRLLSDRFSAERPKGSFSTLEIQRTEQGDSAMYLCASSLGIDSYEAFFGQGTRLTVV.

The chain is built from TRBV7-6 and TRBJ2-5, with D unclear. Germline CDR1 is SGHVS and CDR2 is FNYEAQ. The CDR3 loop spans 14 amino acids. V lost 5 bases to trimming and J lost 5 bases, with 15 bases between them. The CDR3 protein is CASSPVVAQETQYF. CDR3 DNA sequence: TGTGCCAGCAGCCCAGTAGTTGCACAGGAGACCCAGTACTTC.

The rearrangement uses TRBV12-2 and TRBJ2-5; TRBD2 reflects the table's D call only, with no check against the DNA. TRBV12-2 is designated a pseudogene. The CDR3 totals 16 residues. The CDR3 sequence is CASRLPAGLHQETQYF. The CDR3 DNA follows: TGTGCAAGTCGCTTACCGGCGGGCCTGCACCAAGAGACCCAGTACTTC.

The chain has TRBV7-2 and TRBJ2-7; D possibly corresponds to TRBD2 (7 bases). Trimming cost V 0 bases and J 6 bases, with 12 bases left between them. Germline-derived CDR1 and CDR2 are SGHTA and FQGNSA. The CDR3 contains 14 residues. CDR3 nucleotides: TGTGCCAGCAGCTTAGCGGGGGGGCCGGTCGAGCAGTACTTC. Residues: CASSLAGGPVEQYF.

The sample holds one count of this clone. The rearrangement joins TRBV9 to TRBJ2-3; D assignment may be TRBD1 or TRBD2 (6 bases each). Germline CDR1 and CDR2: SGDLS and YYNGEE. CDR3 length equals 12 residues. V lost 6 bases and J 11 bases, leaving 16 bases between the germline ends. This CDR3 is CASNPPGGRQYF. DNA of the CDR3: TGTGCCAGCAACCCACCCGGGGGCAGGCAGTATTTT.

This sequence joins TRBV25-1 and TRBJ1-2, with 10 nucleotides matching TRBD1. Germline V gene data show CDR1 as MGHDK and CDR2 as SYGVNS. The CDR3 is 15 amino acids. With 4 bases clipped from V and 5 bases from J, the junction kept 7 bases outside the gene matches. The CDR3 region is CASSGTDRGAYGYTF. Written as DNA, the CDR3 is TGTGCCAGCAGTGGAACGGACAGGGGGGCTTATGGCTACACCTTC.

This clone was seen a handful of times. V and J are TRBV7-8 and TRBJ2-7; 14 nucleotides line up with TRBD2. J lost 3 bases, V lost 1 base, and 2 bases had no gene match. Per germline, CDR1 SGHVS and CDR2 FQNEAQ. The CDR3 is made up of 16 amino acids. The CDR3: CASSLGGLAGGYEQYF. The DNA for the CDR3 is TGTGCCAGCAGCTTAGGCGGACTAGCGGGGGGCTACGAGCAGTACTTC.

The chain combines TRBV30 with TRBJ2-7; D is unresolved. The germline V gene has CDR1 GTSNPN and CDR2 SVGIG (reference sequence). V lost 0 bases, J lost 0 bases, and 15 bases lay in between. The CDR3 runs to 16 residues. The CDR3 DNA reads TGTGCCTGGAGTGTACGGGTGTGGAAGAGCTCCTACGAGCAGTACTTC. Its protein is CAWSVRVWKSSYEQYF. The whole variable domain, filled in from reference TRBV30 and TRBJ2-7, reads SQTIHQWPATLVQPVGSPLSLECTVEGTSNPNLYWYRQAAGRGLQLLFYSVGIGQISSEVPQNLSASRPQDRQFILSSKKLLLSDSGFYLCAWSVRVWKSSYEQYFGPGTRLTVT.

The chain employs TRBV12-3 or TRBV12-4 and TRBJ2-1; no clear D. V shed 6 bases and J shed 8 bases, with 11 bases lying between them. This CDR3 has 12 amino acids. This CDR3 reads CASRPDWDEQFF. The CDR3 nucleotides are TGTGCCAGCAGGCCTGACTGGGATGAGCAGTTCTTC.

The CDR3 nucleotides read TGTGCCAGCAGCTTAGCGCTAGCGGGGAGCACAGATACGCAGTATTTT. Its protein product is CASSLALAGSTDTQYF. The J gene is TRBJ2-3, the V gene TRBV7-9; 9 positions agree with TRBD2. Germline CDR1 and CDR2: SEHNR and FQNEAQ (reference sequence). The junction had 1 base not matched to a gene; V was cut back by 0 bases and J by 0 bases. The CDR3 contains 16 residues.

Concerning this clone itself: Mismatch with germline at one junction end may stem from a read error. This rearrangement joins TRBV10-3 to TRBJ1-2; the D gene is possibly TRBD1 (5 bases). The CDR3 totals 12 residues. Looked up from germline, CDR1 is ENHRY and CDR2 is SYGVKD. The CDR3, as DNA: TGTGCCATCAGTGAGAGGAAAGGGGAAACTTTCTTC. Amino acid sequence: CAISERKGETFF.